Sequencing of this T cell receptor beta chain was carried out in a study of response to subunit inactivated influenza vaccine. Findings and caveats of the study: The authors proposed limited new T cell recruitment per seasonal influenza vaccination.

TCRdb re-analysed the RT-PCR reads in MiXCR, keeping a single row per CDR3 protein. Of 650,000 to 850,000 distinct CDR3 sequences in the sample, over 11% were seen once. This clonotype was counted a few times. Its antigen is undetermined. The receptor was derived from a man aged 50-59 years who received an inactivated influenza vaccine. The source material was PBMCs from blood, sampled 14 to 15 days before vaccination.

CDR3 DNA sequence: TGTGCCAGCAGTTTATATAAGGATTTCGCCAACACCGGGGAGCTGTTTTTT. Translation: CASSLYKDFANTGELFF. The rearrangement uses TRBV12-3 or TRBV12-4 and TRBJ2-2; D is unresolved. V was trimmed by 2 bases and J by 2 bases, leaving 15 bases between them. The CDR3 loop spans 17 amino acids.